These 20 T cell receptor beta chains came from one sample sequenced in a study of blood T cells in healthy people across ages. Next came a second PCR, run for about 7 to 12 cycles, which used a sample-barcoded 5' primer along with a J-beta primer mix. TCRdb reprocessed the 5' RACE reads via MiXCR and lists one record per CDR3 protein. The repertoire holds more than 650,000 distinct CDR3 sequences, with approximately 55% as singletons. The source material was blood. Every receptor here comes from a man older than 75 in good health.

This clonotype has more than one count but fewer than ten. The CDR3 DNA follows: TGTGCCATCAGTCCACCCGGGGGGGCCAACGTCCTGACTTTC. Translating it yields CAISPPGGANVLTF. The chain carries TRBV10-3 and TRBJ2-6; unclear D gene. V lost 5 bases, J lost 4 bases, and 9 bases lay in between. Germline V gene lookup returns CDR1 ENHRY and CDR2 SYGVKD. CDR3 length: 14 residues.

V is TRBV27 and J is TRBJ2-7, with a weak D call TRBD2 (6 bases). V was clipped by 5 bases and J by 10 bases, with 18 bases between them. Germline CDR1 reads MNHEY; CDR2 reads SMNVEV (reference sequence). The CDR3 runs 13 residues. The CDR3 DNA sequence: TGTGCCAGCAGTGTAGAGGTCCCGGGGGACCAGTACTTC. Translation: CASSVEVPGDQYF.

V usage is TRBV7-2 and J usage is TRBJ2-7; D gene uncertain. Trimming stripped 5 bases from V and 3 bases from J, with 20 bases between. Germline CDR1 SGHTA, CDR2 FQGNSA. This CDR3 has 16 residues. The CDR3 spells CASSLTSGGIGYEQYF. In DNA form, the CDR3 reads TGTGCCAGCAGCCTAACTTCAGGCGGAATAGGCTACGAGCAGTACTTC.

This clonotype has at least ten counts. The chain has TRBV29-1 and TRBJ2-5; D might be TRBD1 (6 bases). V was pared by 4 bases and J by 4 bases, with 7 bases between. The CDR3 spans 11 residues. Germline lookup yields CDR1 SQVTM and CDR2 ANQGSEA. Here the CDR3 reads CSVGGGETQYF. The CDR3 DNA sequence: TGCAGCGTTGGAGGGGGAGAGACCCAGTACTTC.

A few counts support this clonotype. This chain links TRBV29-1 with TRBJ1-1, with no clear D. Germline V gives CDR1 SQVTM, CDR2 ANQGSEA. CDR3 size: 13 residues. V lost 5 bases to trimming and J lost 1 base, with 11 bases between them. As DNA, the CDR3 is TGCAGCGTTCCGGAGGTTGGGAACACTGAAGCTTTCTTT. This translates into CSVPEVGNTEAFF. Based on the CDR3 plus reference TRBV29-1 and TRBJ1-1, the full variable domain is SAVISQKPSRDICQRGTSLTIQCQVDSQVTMMFWYRQQPGQSLTLIATANQGSEATYESGFVIDKFPISRPNLTFSTLTVSNMSPEDSSIYLCSVPEVGNTEAFFGQGTRLTVV.

This clonotype is a singleton in its sample. The chain uses TRBV27 and TRBJ1-2; a weak D match, TRBD1 (5 bases). The germline V gene encodes CDR1 MNHEY and CDR2 SMNVEV (reference sequence). Trimming cost V 2 bases and J 8 bases, with 15 bases left between them. The CDR3 consists of 14 residues. The CDR3 bases are TGTGCCAGCAGTTTAGCGTTAGGGGTAGGCGGCTACACCTTC. Translated, it gives CASSLALGVGGYTF.

This clonotype has a handful of counts. V gene TRBV9 combines with J gene TRBJ2-7; D may match TRBD1 or TRBD2 (6 bases each). The CDR3 totals 15 residues. Trimming pared 3 bases from V and 4 bases from J, leaving 17 bases between. The germline gives CDR1 SGDLS, CDR2 YYNGEE. In DNA form, the CDR3 reads TGTGCCAGCAGCGAGCGAATGGGGGGCCCTTACGAGCAGTACTTC. It encodes CASSERMGGPYEQYF.

This chain links TRBV6-5 with TRBJ2-4; D is undetermined. Germline loops: CDR1 MNHEY, CDR2 SVGAGI. V was trimmed by 2 bases and J by 2 bases, leaving 7 bases between them. This CDR3 has 14 residues. The chain's CDR3 is CASSYAGTKNIQYF. The CDR3 coding sequence is TGTGCCAGCAGTTACGCAGGCACCAAAAACATTCAGTACTTC.

This clonotype was recorded a few times. The rearrangement uses TRBV4-2 and TRBJ1-2; 7 bases agree with TRBD1. Germline loops: CDR1 LGHNA, CDR2 YNFKEQ. This CDR3 spans 17 amino acids. V lost 4 bases, J lost 1 base, and 12 bases stayed unmatched. The CDR3 is CASSPEKGQILNYGYTF. CDR3 nucleotide sequence: TGTGCCAGCAGCCCAGAAAAGGGACAGATTCTTAACTATGGCTACACCTTC.

V gene TRBV4-1 combines with J gene TRBJ2-5; D may correspond to TRBD1 or TRBD2 (5 bases each). The CDR3 loop spans 15 amino acids. The germline V gene has CDR1 MGHRA and CDR2 YSYEKL. Trimming shortened V by 3 bases and J by 11 bases, and 22 bases separated the two germline ends. CDR3 loop: CASSQMAGTAARQYF. CDR3 nucleotides: TGCGCCAGCAGCCAGATGGCCGGGACCGCCGCCAGGCAGTACTTC.

V gene TRBV7-9 combines with J gene TRBJ2-7; 9 bases line up with TRBD1. The closer fit of TRBJ2-5 to the DNA end suggests the J call may be wrong. The germline V gene has CDR1 SEHNR and CDR2 FQNEAQ (reference sequence). The CDR3 loop spans 14 amino acids. The CDR3 DNA reads as TGTGCCAGCAGCCCCTGGACAGGGGACGAGACCCAGTACTTC. Its translation is CASSPWTGDETQYF.

The chain recombines TRBV20-1 with TRBJ2-1; D is possibly TRBD1 or TRBD2 (5 bases each). The CDR3 consists of 12 residues. V shed 6 bases and J shed 9 bases, with 15 bases lying between them. The germline gives CDR1 DFQATT, CDR2 SNEGSKA (reference sequence). The CDR3 loop reads CSAGDDRGEQFF. CDR3 sequence (DNA): TGCAGTGCCGGGGACGATAGGGGTGAGCAGTTCTTC.

This clonotype was observed at least ten times. The J gene is TRBJ2-7, the V gene TRBV7-2; TRBD2 might be the D (6 bases). The germline V gene has CDR1 SGHTA and CDR2 FQGNSA. Trimming removed 1 base from V and 6 bases from J, with 22 bases in between. This CDR3 spans 17 amino acids. This chain's CDR3 is CASSLGPFAGISSEQYF. The CDR3 region has the DNA TGTGCCAGCAGCTTAGGTCCGTTTGCGGGGATTTCGAGCGAGCAGTACTTC.

The chain employs TRBV2 and TRBJ2-5; D may match TRBD1 or TRBD2 (6 bases each). This CDR3 spans 11 amino acids. Trimming took off 7 bases at V and 5 bases at J, with 8 bases between the two ends. Germline V CDR1 and CDR2: SNHLY, FYNNEI. DNA of the CDR3: TGTGCCAGCATGGGGGGCGAGACCCAGTACTTC. Translating gives CASMGGETQYF.

V is TRBV2 and J is TRBJ2-1; D gene unclear. V lost 5 bases and J 13 bases, leaving 12 bases between the germline ends. Germline V gene lookup returns CDR1 SNHLY and CDR2 FYNNEI. This CDR3 has 11 amino acids. CDR3 in DNA: TGTGCCAGCAGTCACCGAGAGACCCAGTTCTTC. Translated: CASSHRETQFF.

The chain recombines TRBV19 with TRBJ2-3; 11 bases agree with TRBD2. The germline V gene has CDR1 LNHDA and CDR2 SQIVND (reference sequence). The CDR3 length is 15 residues. Trimming cost V 7 bases and J 5 bases; bases outside gene matches: 8. This CDR3 is CASISGRALGDTQYF. The CDR3 bases are TGTGCCAGTATTAGCGGGAGGGCCTTAGGAGATACGCAGTATTTT.

The chain couples TRBV6-1 to TRBJ2-7, with D unresolved. V shed 4 bases and J shed 0 bases, with 13 bases lying between them. The CDR3 has 15 residues. Germline lookup yields CDR1 MNHNS and CDR2 SASEGT. The CDR3 is CASSATTTYSYEQYF. CDR3 DNA sequence: TGTGCCAGCAGTGCGACCACAACTTACTCCTACGAGCAGTACTTC.

There are a few counts of this clonotype. The rearrangement uses TRBV12-3 or TRBV12-4 and TRBJ2-1; 9 bases are a match to TRBD2. The CDR3 length is 15 residues. V gave up 4 bases and J gave up 4 bases; unmatched junction bases: 5. CDR3 sequence reads: CASSSGTSFYNEQFF. The CDR3 DNA sequence: TGTGCCAGCAGTTCCGGGACTAGCTTTTACAATGAGCAGTTCTTC.

The CDR3 spells CASSLGRATAEQFF. DNA for the CDR3: TGTGCCAGCAGCTTAGGAAGGGCGACGGCTGAGCAGTTCTTC. The gene calls are TRBV7-2 and TRBJ2-1; D gene unclear. Germline V CDR1 and CDR2: SGHTA, FQGNSA. This CDR3 contains 14 residues. V was pared by 1 base and J by 9 bases, with 13 bases between. The whole variable domain, remainder taken from reference TRBV7-2 and TRBJ2-1, is GAGVSQSPSNKVTEKGKDVELRCDPISGHTALYWYRQSLGQGLEFLIYFQGNSAPDKSGLPSDRFSAERTGGSVSTLTIQRTQQEDSAVYLCASSLGRATAEQFFGPGTRLTVL.

The table lists this clonotype with a few counts. J is TRBJ2-3 and V is TRBV27, with 7 bases that match TRBD2. V shed 0 bases and J 14 bases; nucleotides not matched to a gene: 14. The CDR3 is 15 amino acids. Germline lookup yields CDR1 MNHEY and CDR2 SMNVEV (reference sequence). CDR3 protein: CASSLSPREHRYAYF. The CDR3 DNA sequence: TGTGCCAGCAGTTTATCACCGCGGGAGCACAGATACGCGTATTTT.